This T cell receptor beta chain comes out of a study of regulatory T cells in long-lasting Graves disease. Time point here: newly diagnosed GD, antithyroid drugs for less than 3 months. Making the TCR library involved RNA that had been extracted from PBMCs. Approximately 8.9-milliliter peripheral blood samples went into EDTA tubes. Building of the TCR beta libraries involved iRepertoire HTBI primers and Arm-PCR of CDR3 regions. TCRdb passed the multiplex PCR reads through MiXCR, listing each CDR3 protein once. The table records a few hundred thousand distinct CDR3 sequences, over 15% of them present only once. This clonotype was picked up many times. This CDR3 region has 13 residues. V lost 1 base and J 1 base, leaving 5 bases between the germline ends. Germline V lookup: CDR1 MDHEN, CDR2 SYDVKM. The same data also went into a second study, on T cells in Graves' hyperthyroidism and ophthalmopathy. This second report adds: The study defined stable Graves' hyperthyroidism as no ophthalmopathy progression within 18 months. Uncontrolled infection, other autoimmune disease, pregnancy or lactation disqualified patients from enrolment.

The chain combines TRBV28 with TRBJ2-7; D remains ambiguous. The sequencing used peripheral blood mononuclear cells (PBMCs), collected at new diagnosis, from a patient treated with antithyroid drugs. The sequence came from a woman aged 18-29 years with Graves disease. The CDR3 sequence is CASSLSRSYEQYF. CDR3 bases: TGTGCCAGCAGTTTATCTCGATCCTACGAGCAGTACTTC.